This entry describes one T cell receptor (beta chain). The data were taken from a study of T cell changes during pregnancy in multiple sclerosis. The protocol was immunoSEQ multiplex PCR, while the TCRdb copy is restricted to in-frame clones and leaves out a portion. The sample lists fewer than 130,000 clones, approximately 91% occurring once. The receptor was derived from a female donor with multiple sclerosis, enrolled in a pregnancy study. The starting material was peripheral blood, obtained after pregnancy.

CDR3 in amino acids: CASSQDPGLSNQPQHF. CDR3 nucleotide sequence: TGCGCCAGCAGCCAAGATCCAGGGCTAAGCAATCAGCCCCAGCATTTT. The chain is built from TRBV4-1 and TRBJ1-5, with D possibly being TRBD1 (5 bases). CDR3 size: 16 residues. The V gene lost 0 bases and the J gene lost 1 base, with 10 bases spanning the gap. The germline V gene encodes CDR1 MGHRA and CDR2 YSYEKL.